The clone carrying this TCR beta chain has just a few counts. This same CDR3 is encoded by further DNA sequences in the sample. The treatment: oral pan-JAK inhibitor, 5-10 mg twice daily. The study team obtained lesional scalp punch biopsies and peripheral blood from alopecia areata patients. Sorted populations comprised CD4+ and CD8+ T cells obtained from PBMCs. These data originate in a study of CD8+ T cells in alopecia areata. Per germline, CDR1 SGDLS and CDR2 YYNGEE. Trimming at V came to 0 bases and at J to 1 base, leaving 1 base not matched to a gene. This CDR3 contains 15 residues. Reverse transcription of extracted RNA yielded cDNA, which provided the sequencing template. Libraries were prepared by immunoSEQ multiplex PCR; TCRdb keeps only in-frame clonotypes and omits some of them. The sample has 65,000 to 75,000 clones, 29% seen once.

Sequences were derived from CD8+ T cells sorted from blood, sampled at week 4, from a patient treated with tofacitinib. The chain has TRBV9 and TRBJ2-1; TRBD2 matches 7 bases. The sequence was obtained from a human donor with alopecia areata. CDR3 in DNA: TGTGCCAGCAGCGTAGCGGGAGGTTCCTACAATGAGCAGTTCTTC. Protein product: CASSVAGGSYNEQFF. The full variable domain, completed using reference TRBV9 and TRBJ2-1, is DSGVTQTPKHLITATGQRVTLRCSPRSGDLSVYWYQQSLDQGLQFLIQYYNGEERAKGNILERFSAQQFPDLHSELNLSSLELGDSALYFCASSVAGGSYNEQFFGPGTRLTVL.